This section outlines one T cell receptor (beta chain) sequence together with its context. The sample is drawn from a study of T cells in Graves' hyperthyroidism and ophthalmopathy. Regions amplified from RNA transcripts were the TCR beta CDR3 regions. HTBI primers drove first-round RT-PCR of the TCR CDR3. TCRdb re-called the multiplex PCR reads with MiXCR, one entry per CDR3 protein. The sample has tens of thousands of distinct CDR3 sequences; approximately 50% are singletons. The sequence derives from a woman in her 50s with Graves' hyperthyroidism that later progressed to Graves' ophthalmopathy. Sequenced: blood.

CDR3 sequence (DNA): TGTGCCAGCAGCCCCCCGGAAGCGGGAGTTCTAGATGTGCAGTACTTC. This translates into CASSPPEAGVLDVQYF. This sequence joins TRBV7-2 and TRBJ2-1; TRBD2 matches at 8 bases. The DNA end favors TRBJ2-7, so the J call may be wrong. Germline CDR1 and CDR2: SGHTA and FQGNSA. The CDR3 has 16 amino acids.